Each of the 20 T cell receptor beta chains below was sequenced from the same sample in a study of regulatory and conventional T cells in RAG deficiency. The sorted conventional CD4+ T cells were CD25-low and CD127-high, with genomic DNA sequenced. The assay was immunoSEQ multiplex PCR, and TCRdb's table has in-frame clones only and misses some. The sample includes approximately 46,000 clones, approximately 90% of them seen just once. This same sample was also part of a study on regulatory T cells. That paper notes: Primers: 52 TRBV forward and 13 TRBJ reverse.

The sample was CD4+ effector T cells sorted from blood. All receptors derive from a human donor in good health.

The chain links TRBV7-3 to TRBJ2-1, with 8 bases identical to TRBD2. The CDR3 is 13 residues long. Germline V lookup: CDR1 SGHTA, CDR2 FQGTGA. V shed 8 bases, J shed 1 base, and the junction held 1 base outside the gene matches. The CDR3 nucleotides read TGTGCCAGCTCGGGGGGGTCCTACAATGAGCAGTTCTTC. This encodes CASSGGSYNEQFF.

This clone was seen a few times. The chain employs TRBV2 and TRBJ2-1, with TRBD2 matching over 9 bases. V lost 1 base, J lost 14 bases, and 3 bases stayed unmatched. CDR3 size: 12 residues. CDR1 SNHLY and CDR2 FYNNEI come from the germline V gene. In DNA, the CDR3 is TGTGCCAGCAGTGAAGGAGCTAGCGGGAAGTTCTTC. Translating gives CASSEGASGKFF.

V is TRBV4-2 and J is TRBJ2-3; 10 bases align to TRBD1. This CDR3 is built from 14 residues. Trimming at V came to 4 bases and at J to 6 bases, leaving 4 bases not matched to a gene. Germline CDR1 and CDR2: LGHNA and YNFKEQ. The CDR3 loop is CASSLGTGADTQYF. The CDR3 DNA follows: TGTGCCAGCAGCCTCGGGACAGGGGCGGATACGCAGTATTTT.

The chain employs TRBV6-9 and TRBJ1-2; D ambiguous. CDR3 length: 14 amino acids. Germline V CDR1 and CDR2: MNHGY, SVAAGI. V dropped 3 bases and J dropped 4 bases, with 12 bases sitting between them. The CDR3 loop reads CASSYRDFGYGYTF. The CDR3 DNA is TGTGCCAGCAGTTACCGCGATTTCGGCTATGGCTACACCTTC.

V and J are TRBV7-9 and TRBJ2-5; D is unclear. This CDR3 comprises 16 residues. V lost 1 base and J lost 1, with 13 bases in between. CDR1 SEHNR and CDR2 FQNEAQ come from the germline V gene (reference sequence). Here the CDR3 reads CASSLGVLPLQETQYF. CDR3 nucleotide sequence: TGTGCCAGCAGCTTAGGAGTCCTCCCCCTCCAAGAGACCCAGTACTTC. Based on the CDR3 plus reference TRBV7-9 and TRBJ2-5, the full variable domain is DTGVSQNPRHKITKRGQNVTFRCDPISEHNRLYWYRQTLGQGPEFLTYFQNEAQLEKSRLLSDRFSAERPKGSFSTLEIQRTEQGDSAMYLCASSLGVLPLQETQYFGPGTRLLVL.

This chain joins TRBV6-6 and TRBJ1-6, with unresolved D. V lost 7 bases, J lost 7 bases, and 11 bases lay in between. Germline V gives CDR1 MNHNY, CDR2 SVGAGI (reference sequence). The CDR3 has 13 amino acids. CDR3 protein: CASTAAVNSPLHF. For the CDR3, the DNA is TGTGCCAGCACAGCGGCTGTAAATTCACCCCTCCACTTT.

V and J are TRBV5-6 and TRBJ2-1; no reliable D call. The germline CDR1 and CDR2 sequences are SGHDT and YYEEEE. The CDR3 contains 16 residues. V lost 4 bases, J lost 6 bases, and 20 bases lay in between. CDR3 protein: CASSPPDGRIVNEQFF. CDR3 bases: TGTGCCAGCAGCCCACCGGACGGCCGCATCGTCAATGAGCAGTTCTTC.

J is TRBJ2-7 and V is TRBV23-1, with 10 bases fitting TRBD2. TRBV23-1 is identified as an open reading frame with a role that is uncertain. V shed 2 bases and J 4 bases; nucleotides not matched to a gene: 11. The CDR3 has 17 amino acids. The CDR3 sequence: CASSQKSSGGYVYEQYF. DNA of the CDR3: TGCGCCAGCAGTCAAAAGTCTAGCGGGGGATATGTATACGAGCAGTACTTC.

The chain recombines TRBV29-1 with TRBJ1-5, with unresolved D. Trimming took 7 bases from V and 5 from J, leaving 12 bases between them. CDR1 is SQVTM and CDR2 is ANQGSEA in the germline V gene. This CDR3 has 12 amino acids. CDR3: CSAVFLDQPQHF. The CDR3 nucleotides read TGCAGCGCTGTCTTCCTCGATCAGCCCCAGCATTTT.

The genes are TRBV19 and TRBJ1-3; a weak D match, TRBD1 (5 bases). V lost 7 bases to trimming and J lost 1 base, with 14 bases between them. CDR3 size: 15 residues. Germline V CDR1 and CDR2: LNHDA, SQIVND (reference sequence). For the CDR3, the DNA is TGTGCCAGTATTCCAAGGGGTTTTTCTGGAAACACCATATATTTT. Protein: CASIPRGFSGNTIYF. Full variable domain (remainder filled in from reference TRBV19 and TRBJ1-3): DGGITQSPKYLFRKEGQNVTLSCEQNLNHDAMYWYRQDPGQGLRLIYYSQIVNDFQKGDIAEGYSVSREKKESFPLTVTSAQKNPTAFYLCASIPRGFSGNTIYFGEGSWLTVV.

The chain is built from TRBV11-3 and TRBJ2-1; the D call may be TRBD1 or TRBD2 (5 bases each). The CDR3 has 16 residues. Germline loops: CDR1 SGHNT, CDR2 YENEEA. Trimming shortened V by 4 bases and J by 5 bases, and 18 bases separated the two germline ends. The CDR3 protein is CASSSLTGPANNEQFF. In DNA, the CDR3 is TGTGCCAGCAGCTCCCTGACGGGACCGGCCAACAATGAGCAGTTCTTC. Full variable domain (rest looked up from reference TRBV11-3 and TRBJ2-1): EAGVVQSPRYKIIEKKQPVAFWCNPISGHNTLYWYLQNLGQGPELLIRYENEEAVDDSQLPKDRFSAERLKGVDSTLKIQPAELGDSAVYLCASSSLTGPANNEQFFGPGTRLTVL.

The chain combines TRBV5-1 with TRBJ1-1; D remains unclear. V shed 3 bases and J shed 0 bases, with 15 bases lying between them. CDR3 length: 16 residues. Germline CDR1 SGHRS, CDR2 YFSETQ. DNA for the CDR3: TGCGCCAGCAGCTCGCGGCCAGACTCGATGAACACTGAAGCTTTCTTT. It encodes CASSSRPDSMNTEAFF.

The V gene is TRBV30, the J gene TRBJ1-3, with a weak D call TRBD1 (5 bases). This CDR3 comprises 15 residues. Per germline, CDR1 GTSNPN and CDR2 SVGIG (reference sequence). V dropped 2 bases and J dropped 7 bases, with 18 bases sitting between them. The DNA of the CDR3 is TGTGCCTGGAGTAGTGGCTTTATGGGGGGTAACACCATATATTTT. It yields the protein CAWSSGFMGGNTIYF. Supplemented by reference TRBV30 and TRBJ1-3, the full variable domain reads SQTIHQWPATLVQPVGSPLSLECTVEGTSNPNLYWYRQAAGRGLQLLFYSVGIGQISSEVPQNLSASRPQDRQFILSSKKLLLSDSGFYLCAWSSGFMGGNTIYFGEGSWLTVV.

The chain joins TRBV6-1 to TRBJ2-7; D is possibly TRBD1 (5 bases). V was shortened by 11 bases and J by 3 bases, with 14 bases between the two germline ends. Germline CDR1 and CDR2: MNHNS and SASEGT. There are 12 residues in the CDR3. The chain's CDR3 is CAVRQWNYEQYF. In nucleotides, the CDR3 is TGTGCCGTTAGACAGTGGAACTACGAGCAGTACTTC.

The chain recombines TRBV11-3 with TRBJ2-7, with a tentative D call TRBD2 (6 bases). In germline, CDR1 is SGHNT, CDR2 YENEEA. CDR3 length equals 14 residues. V was trimmed by 5 bases and J by 0 bases, leaving 11 bases between them. CDR3 sequence: CASSLAISSYEQYF. Here the CDR3 DNA reads TGTGCCAGCAGCCTAGCGATTAGCTCCTACGAGCAGTACTTC. Using reference TRBV11-3 and TRBJ2-7 for the parts outside the CDR3, the full variable domain is EAGVVQSPRYKIIEKKQPVAFWCNPISGHNTLYWYLQNLGQGPELLIRYENEEAVDDSQLPKDRFSAERLKGVDSTLKIQPAELGDSAVYLCASSLAISSYEQYFGPGTRLTVT.

The chain is built from TRBV19 and TRBJ1-5; D call uncertain. The CDR3 sequence is 13 residues long. The germline CDR1 and CDR2 sequences are LNHDA and SQIVND (reference sequence). Deletions cut 6 bases from V and 0 bases from J, with 6 bases between. Here the CDR3 DNA reads TGTGCCAGTAGCTCGGTTAGCAATCAGCCCCAGCATTTT. Translated, it gives CASSSVSNQPQHF.

The genes are TRBV10-2 and TRBJ2-1, with D perhaps matching TRBD1 (5 bases). Between the trimmed V and J ends, which lost 0 bases and 4 bases, there was a span of 13 bases. CDR1 is WSHSY, CDR2 SAAADI, per germline. The CDR3 is 16 amino acids. DNA of the CDR3: TGCGCCAGCAGTGAGTCGGGTGGGGCCGGTTACAATGAGCAGTTCTTC. The encoded protein is CASSESGGAGYNEQFF.

A word on this clone: This CDR3 is also generated by other DNA sequences in the sample. The gene calls are TRBV18 and TRBJ1-1, with 7 bases fitting TRBD1. The junction had 3 bases not matched to a gene; V was cut back by 3 bases and J by 2 bases. Germline V gene sequence: CDR1 KGHSH, CDR2 LQKENI. The CDR3 consists of 14 residues. DNA of the CDR3: TGTGCCAGCTCACCTCAGGGGGGCAACACTGAAGCTTTCTTT. Its protein is CASSPQGGNTEAFF.

The rearrangement uses TRBV7-6 and TRBJ2-1, with TRBD1 as a possible D gene (6 bases). CDR3 length: 14 residues. V was clipped by 1 base and J by 7 bases, with 11 bases between them. Germline V gene lookup returns CDR1 SGHVS and CDR2 FNYEAQ. The CDR3 bases are TGTGCCAGCAGCTTAGGTCTTACAGGGAATGAGCAGTTCTTC. This translates into CASSLGLTGNEQFF.

This chain uses TRBV6-5 with TRBJ2-2; TRBD1 agrees at 7 bases. V shed 8 bases, J shed 0 bases, and the junction held 6 bases outside the gene matches. Per germline, CDR1 MNHEY and CDR2 SVGAGI. This CDR3 comprises 15 residues. CDR3 loop: CASRSGTANTGELFF. The CDR3 region has the DNA TGTGCCAGCCGCTCCGGGACAGCGAACACCGGGGAGCTGTTTTTT.